The T cell receptor (beta chain) under discussion was sequenced for a study of CD8+CD57+ T cells in acquired aplastic anemia. The CDR3 runs 14 residues. Germline CDR1 and CDR2: SEHNR and FQNEAQ (reference sequence). J lost 4 bases, V lost 5 bases, and 4 bases had no gene match. Patients who underwent sequencing had shown CD8+CD57+ cell expansion by flow cytometry. Profiling of TCR beta VDJ combinations and CDR3 sequences used genomic DNA as template. TCRdb recomputed calls from the reads with MiXCR, one row per CDR3 protein. The sample contains about 200,000 distinct CDR3 sequences, around 50% of which appear only once. Notes on the study in general: There were 25 to 30 CD8+ CDR3 sequences that occurred in both patients and controls.

Worth noting for this clonotype: The target antigen is unknown.

The receptor was isolated from a human donor with aplastic anemia. The V call is TRBV7-9, the J call TRBJ2-2, with TRBD1 matching 7 bases. The sample was sorted CD4+, CD8+, or CD8+CD57+ T cells (not recorded which) from PBMCs. The CDR3 DNA is TGTGCCAGCAGCCCGGACAGGTCCACCGGGGAGCTGTTTTTT. It codes for CASSPDRSTGELFF.